This TCR beta chain was identified during a study of cytomegalovirus exposure and HLA in healthy donors. This clone was recorded only once. CDR1 and CDR2 from the germline V gene are MNHEY and SVGAGI. This CDR3 region has 13 residues. With 5 bases clipped from V and 8 bases from J, the junction kept 5 bases outside the gene matches. The PCR contained 60 Vbeta and 13 Jbeta primers. The repertoire was sequenced with immunoSEQ multiplex PCR; TCRdb's copy has only in-frame clones and lacks some. The data hold 150,000 or so clones, with approximately 73% observed a single time. The receptor was isolated from a young man in good health and CMV-seropositive. The sequenced material came from PBMCs. This chain links TRBV6-5 with TRBJ1-3; 8 positions agree with TRBD1. CDR3 loop: CASSVTGGYTIYF. CDR3 sequence (DNA): TGTGCCAGCAGTGTAACAGGGGGATACACCATATATTTT.